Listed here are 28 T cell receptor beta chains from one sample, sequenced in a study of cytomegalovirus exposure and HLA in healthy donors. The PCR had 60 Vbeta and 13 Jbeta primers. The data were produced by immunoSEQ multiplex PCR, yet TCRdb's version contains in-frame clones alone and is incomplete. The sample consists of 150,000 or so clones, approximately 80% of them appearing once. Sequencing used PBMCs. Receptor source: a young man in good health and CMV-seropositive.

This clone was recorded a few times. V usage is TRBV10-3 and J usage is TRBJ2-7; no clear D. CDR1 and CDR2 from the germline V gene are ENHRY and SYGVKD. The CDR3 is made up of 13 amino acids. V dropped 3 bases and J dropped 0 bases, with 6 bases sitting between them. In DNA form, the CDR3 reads TGTGCCATCAGTGATGACAACTCCTACGAGCAGTACTTC. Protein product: CAISDDNSYEQYF.

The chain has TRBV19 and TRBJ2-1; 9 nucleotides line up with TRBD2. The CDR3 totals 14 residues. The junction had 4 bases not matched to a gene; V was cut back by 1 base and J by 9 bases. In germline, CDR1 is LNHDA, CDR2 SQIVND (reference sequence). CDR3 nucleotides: TGTGCCAGTAGTATAGGCGGGAGGGCCGCTGAGCAGTTCTTC. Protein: CASSIGGRAAEQFF. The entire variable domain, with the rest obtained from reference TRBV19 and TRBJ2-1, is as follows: DGGITQSPKYLFRKEGQNVTLSCEQNLNHDAMYWYRQDPGQGLRLIYYSQIVNDFQKGDIAEGYSVSREKKESFPLTVTSAQKNPTAFYLCASSIGGRAAEQFFGPGTRLTVL.

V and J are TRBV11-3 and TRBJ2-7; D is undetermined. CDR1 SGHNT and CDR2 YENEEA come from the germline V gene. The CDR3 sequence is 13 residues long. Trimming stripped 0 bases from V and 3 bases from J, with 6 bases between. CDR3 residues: CASSLEQSYEQYF. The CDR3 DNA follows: TGTGCCAGCAGCTTAGAACAGAGCTACGAGCAGTACTTC.

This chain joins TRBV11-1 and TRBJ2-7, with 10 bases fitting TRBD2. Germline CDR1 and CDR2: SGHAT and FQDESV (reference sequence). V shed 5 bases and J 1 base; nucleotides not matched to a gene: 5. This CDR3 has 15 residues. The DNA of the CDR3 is TGTGCCAGCAGCAGCACTAGCGGGGATTCCTACGAGCAGTACTTC. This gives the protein CASSSTSGDSYEQYF.

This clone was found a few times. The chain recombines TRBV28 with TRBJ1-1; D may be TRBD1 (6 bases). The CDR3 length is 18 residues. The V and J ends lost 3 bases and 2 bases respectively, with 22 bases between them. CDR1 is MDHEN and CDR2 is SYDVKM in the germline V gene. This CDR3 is CASSFFWTANILNTEAFF. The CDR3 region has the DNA TGTGCCAGCAGTTTTTTTTGGACAGCGAACATACTAAACACTGAAGCTTTCTTT. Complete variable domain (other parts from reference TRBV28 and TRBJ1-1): DVKVTQSSRYLVKRTGEKVFLECVQDMDHENMFWYRQDPGLGLRLIYFSYDVKMKEKGDIPEGYSVSREKKERFSLILESASTNQTSMYLCASSFFWTANILNTEAFFGQGTRLTVV.

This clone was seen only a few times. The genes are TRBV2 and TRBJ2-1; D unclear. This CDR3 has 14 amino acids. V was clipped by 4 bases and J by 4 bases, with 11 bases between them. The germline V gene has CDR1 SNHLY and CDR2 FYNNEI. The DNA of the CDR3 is TGTGCCAGCAGTGCCGAGGTCGGGTACAATGAGCAGTTCTTC. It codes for CASSAEVGYNEQFF.

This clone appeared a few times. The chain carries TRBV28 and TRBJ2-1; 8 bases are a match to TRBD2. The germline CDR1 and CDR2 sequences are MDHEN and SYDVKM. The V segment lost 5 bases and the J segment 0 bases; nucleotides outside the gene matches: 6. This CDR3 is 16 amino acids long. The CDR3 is CASSLRGGSSYNEQFF. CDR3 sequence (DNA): TGTGCCAGCAGTCTCCGCGGGGGGAGCTCCTACAATGAGCAGTTCTTC.

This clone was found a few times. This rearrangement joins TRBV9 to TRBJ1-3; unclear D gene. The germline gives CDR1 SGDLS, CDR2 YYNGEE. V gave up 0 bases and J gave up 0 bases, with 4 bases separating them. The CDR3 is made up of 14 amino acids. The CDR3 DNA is TGTGCCAGCAGCGTAGCGAGCTCTGGAAACACCATATATTTT. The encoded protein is CASSVASSGNTIYF.

In DNA, the CDR3 is TGTGCCAGCTCACCGGACAGGGGGTCCTACGAGCAGTACTTC. This codes for CASSPDRGSYEQYF. The chain recombines TRBV18 with TRBJ2-7, with 10 positions matching TRBD1. Unmatched junction bases numbered 0, after V lost 3 bases and J lost 1 base. The CDR3 consists of 14 residues. The V gene's germline CDR1 is KGHSH and CDR2 LQKENI. The complete variable domain, with remaining parts taken from reference TRBV18 and TRBJ2-7, reads NAGVMQNPRHLVRRRGQEARLRCSPMKGHSHVYWYRQLPEEGLKFMVYLQKENIIDESGMPKERFSAEFPKEGPSILRIQQVVRGDSAAYFCASSPDRGSYEQYFGPGTRLTVT.

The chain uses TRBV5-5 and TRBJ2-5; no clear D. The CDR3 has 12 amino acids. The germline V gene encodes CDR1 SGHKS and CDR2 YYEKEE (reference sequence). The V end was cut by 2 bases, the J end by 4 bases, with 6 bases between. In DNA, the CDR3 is TGTGCCAGCAGCTTCAGGCGAGAGACCCAGTACTTC. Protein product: CASSFRRETQYF.

CDR3 residues: CASSLVQRELNEQFF. The CDR3 DNA reads as TGTGCCAGCAGCTTGGTTCAGCGGGAGTTGAATGAGCAGTTCTTC. This chain joins TRBV5-6 and TRBJ2-1, with TRBD2 identical over 8 bases. V lost 0 bases to trimming and J lost 7 bases; unmatched junction nucleotides: 6. Germline V CDR1 and CDR2: SGHDT, YYEEEE. The CDR3 totals 15 residues.

DNA for the CDR3: TGTGCCAGCAGCGTAATGGGCTTTCGGGAGACCCAGTACTTC. Amino acids: CASSVMGFRETQYF. The chain is built from TRBV9 and TRBJ2-5; unclear D gene. CDR1 is SGDLS and CDR2 is YYNGEE in the germline V gene. The CDR3 consists of 14 residues. V was cut by 1 base and J by 5 bases, with 12 bases left in between.

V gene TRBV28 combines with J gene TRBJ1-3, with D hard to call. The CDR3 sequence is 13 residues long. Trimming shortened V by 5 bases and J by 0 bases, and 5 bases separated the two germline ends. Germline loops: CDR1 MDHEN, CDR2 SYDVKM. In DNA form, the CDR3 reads TGTGCCAGCAGTGTAATCTCTGGAAACACCATATATTTT. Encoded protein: CASSVISGNTIYF.

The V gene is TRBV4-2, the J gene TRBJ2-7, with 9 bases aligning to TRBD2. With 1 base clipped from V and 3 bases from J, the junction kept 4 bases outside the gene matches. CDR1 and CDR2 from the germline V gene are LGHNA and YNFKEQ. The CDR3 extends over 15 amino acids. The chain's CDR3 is CASSQGIAGVYEQYF. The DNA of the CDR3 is TGTGCCAGCAGCCAAGGCATAGCGGGAGTCTACGAGCAGTACTTC.

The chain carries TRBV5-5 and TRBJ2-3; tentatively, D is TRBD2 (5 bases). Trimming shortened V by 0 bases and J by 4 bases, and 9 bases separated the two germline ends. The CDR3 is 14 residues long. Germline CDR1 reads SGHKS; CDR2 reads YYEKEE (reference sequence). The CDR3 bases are TGTGCCAGCAGCTTGGTGGGCGGGTCAGATACGCAGTATTTT. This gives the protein CASSLVGGSDTQYF.

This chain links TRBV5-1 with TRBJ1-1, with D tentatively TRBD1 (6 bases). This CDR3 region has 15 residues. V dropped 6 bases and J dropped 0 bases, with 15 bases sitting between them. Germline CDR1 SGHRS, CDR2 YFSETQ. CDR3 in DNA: TGCGCCAGCAACACTCTAGACAGGATGAACACTGAAGCTTTCTTT. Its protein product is CASNTLDRMNTEAFF. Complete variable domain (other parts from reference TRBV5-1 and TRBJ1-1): KAGVTQTPRYLIKTRGQQVTLSCSPISGHRSVSWYQQTPGQGLQFLFEYFSETQRNKGNFPGRFSGRQFSNSRSEMNVSTLELGDSALYLCASNTLDRMNTEAFFGQGTRLTVV.

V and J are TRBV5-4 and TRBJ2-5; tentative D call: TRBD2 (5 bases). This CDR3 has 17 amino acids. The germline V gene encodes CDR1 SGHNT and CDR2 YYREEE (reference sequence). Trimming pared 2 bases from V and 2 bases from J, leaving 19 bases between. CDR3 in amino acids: CASSLLLTSSSQETQYF. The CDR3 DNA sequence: TGTGCCAGCAGCTTATTACTAACTAGTTCTTCGCAAGAGACCCAGTACTTC.

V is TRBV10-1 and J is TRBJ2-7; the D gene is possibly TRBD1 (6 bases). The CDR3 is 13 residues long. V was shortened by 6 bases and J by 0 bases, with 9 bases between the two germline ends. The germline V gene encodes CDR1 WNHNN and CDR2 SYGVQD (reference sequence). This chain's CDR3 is CASSGTHSYEQYF. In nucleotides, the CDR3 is TGCGCCAGCAGCGGGACACACTCCTACGAGCAGTACTTC.

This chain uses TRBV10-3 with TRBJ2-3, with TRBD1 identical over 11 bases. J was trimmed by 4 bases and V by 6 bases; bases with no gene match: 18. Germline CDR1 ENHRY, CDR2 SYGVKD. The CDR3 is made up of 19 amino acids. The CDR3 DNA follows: TGTGCCATCAGCCCTAACACCGGACAGGGGGCGGAAAGCCCAGATACGCAGTATTTT. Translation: CAISPNTGQGAESPDTQYF.

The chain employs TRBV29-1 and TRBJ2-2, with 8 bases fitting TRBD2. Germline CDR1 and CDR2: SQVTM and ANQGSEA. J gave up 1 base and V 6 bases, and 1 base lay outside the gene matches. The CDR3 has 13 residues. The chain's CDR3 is CSVREGNTGELFF. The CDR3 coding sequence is TGCAGCGTCCGGGAGGGGAACACCGGGGAGCTGTTTTTT.

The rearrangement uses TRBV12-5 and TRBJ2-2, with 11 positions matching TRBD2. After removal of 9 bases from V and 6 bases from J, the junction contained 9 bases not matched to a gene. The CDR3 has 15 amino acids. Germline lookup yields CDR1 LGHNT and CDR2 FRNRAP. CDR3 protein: CASGLGLAGAGELFF. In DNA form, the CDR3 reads TGTGCTAGCGGTCTAGGACTAGCGGGTGCCGGGGAGCTGTTTTTT.

CDR3 sequence reads: CASSQGQGAREQYF. In nucleotides, the CDR3 is TGCGCCAGCAGTCAGGGCCAGGGGGCGCGGGAGCAGTACTTC. The rearrangement links TRBV4-1 to TRBJ2-7; 8 positions match TRBD1. CDR1 MGHRA and CDR2 YSYEKL come from the germline V gene. The CDR3 contains 14 residues. Unmatched junction bases numbered 11, after V lost 6 bases and J lost 7 bases.

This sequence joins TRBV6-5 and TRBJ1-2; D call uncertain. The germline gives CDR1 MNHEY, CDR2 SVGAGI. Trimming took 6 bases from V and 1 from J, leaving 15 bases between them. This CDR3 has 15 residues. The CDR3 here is CASRPFRRSNYGYTF. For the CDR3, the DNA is TGTGCCAGCAGACCCTTCCGGAGGAGTAACTATGGCTACACCTTC.

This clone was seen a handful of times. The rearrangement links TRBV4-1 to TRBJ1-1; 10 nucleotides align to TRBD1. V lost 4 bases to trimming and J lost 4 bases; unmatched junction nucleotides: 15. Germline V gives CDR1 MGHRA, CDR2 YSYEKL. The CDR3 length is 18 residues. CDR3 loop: CASSPFTPGQGLGTEAFF. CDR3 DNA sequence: TGCGCCAGCAGCCCCTTTACTCCGGGACAGGGGTTAGGCACTGAAGCTTTCTTT.

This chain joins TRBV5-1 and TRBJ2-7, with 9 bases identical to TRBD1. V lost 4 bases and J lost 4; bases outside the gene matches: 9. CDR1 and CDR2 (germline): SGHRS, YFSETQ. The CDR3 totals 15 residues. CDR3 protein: CASSADPGQGYEQYF. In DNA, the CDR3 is TGCGCCAGCAGCGCCGATCCGGGACAGGGATACGAGCAGTACTTC.

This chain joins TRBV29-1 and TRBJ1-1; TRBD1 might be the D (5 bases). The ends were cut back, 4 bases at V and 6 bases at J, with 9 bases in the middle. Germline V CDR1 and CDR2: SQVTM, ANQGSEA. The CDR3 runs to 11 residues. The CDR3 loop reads CSVAQVPEAFF. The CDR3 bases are TGCAGCGTTGCACAGGTACCTGAAGCTTTCTTT.

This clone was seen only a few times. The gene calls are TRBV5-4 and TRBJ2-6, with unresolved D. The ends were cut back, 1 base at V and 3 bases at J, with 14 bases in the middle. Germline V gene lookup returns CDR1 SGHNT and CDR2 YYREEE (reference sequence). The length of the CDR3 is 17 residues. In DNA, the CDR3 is TGTGCCAGCAGCTTGATGGCTGCCGTTGATGGGGCCAACGTCCTGACTTTC. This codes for CASSLMAAVDGANVLTF.

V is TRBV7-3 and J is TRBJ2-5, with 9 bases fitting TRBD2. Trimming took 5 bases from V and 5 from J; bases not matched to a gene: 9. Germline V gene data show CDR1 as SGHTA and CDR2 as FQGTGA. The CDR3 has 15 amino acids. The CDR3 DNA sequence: TGTGCCAGCAGCCTAAGAGGGACTAGCTGGGAGACCCAGTACTTC. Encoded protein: CASSLRGTSWETQYF.